The next 5 T cell receptor beta chains were all read from a single sample in a study of T cells in Graves' hyperthyroidism and ophthalmopathy. The CDR3 regions of TCR beta were amplified from RNA transcripts. A set of HTBI primers served as the primers for a first-round RT-PCR of the TCR CDR3. Via MiXCR, TCRdb re-called the multiplex PCR reads, giving one row per CDR3 protein. The table lists about 640,000 distinct CDR3 sequences, about 15% of them singletons. The sample was blood. Every receptor here comes from a woman between 50 and 59 years old with Graves' ophthalmopathy.

This clonotype was observed at least ten times. This rearrangement joins TRBV11-3 to TRBJ2-2; D gene ambiguous. V lost 5 bases and J lost 7, with 14 bases in between. The CDR3 covers 14 residues. Per the germline V gene, CDR1 is SGHNT and CDR2 is YENEEA. The CDR3 sequence is CASSRTAWGGELFF. The CDR3 DNA reads as TGTGCCAGCAGCCGGACGGCCTGGGGCGGGGAGCTGTTTTTT.

This clonotype was picked up a small number of times. CDR3 nucleotides: TGTGCCAGCAGGCGGACAGGGCCCACTGAAGCTTTCTTT. Protein: CASRRTGPTEAFF. This chain links TRBV6-1 with TRBJ1-1, with TRBD1 matching 8 bases. The CDR3 totals 13 residues. Germline V gives CDR1 MNHNS, CDR2 SASEGT. After removal of 6 bases from V and 4 bases from J, the junction contained 4 bases not matched to a gene.

A few counts support this clonotype. The V call is TRBV6-1, the J call TRBJ2-5; 11 bases are shared with TRBD2. J lost 11 bases, V lost 5 bases, and 10 bases had no gene match. Germline CDR1 reads MNHNS; CDR2 reads SASEGT. This CDR3 has 14 amino acids. The CDR3 coding sequence is TGTGCCAGCAGTTCGGCAGTACTAGCGGGAGTACAGTACTTC. Encoded protein: CASSSAVLAGVQYF.

At least ten counts were recorded for this clonotype. The chain joins TRBV2 to TRBJ2-1; D call uncertain. CDR1 and CDR2 from the germline V gene are SNHLY and FYNNEI. This CDR3 comprises 11 residues. Trimming cost V 6 bases and J 5 bases, with 5 bases left between them. CDR3 sequence: CASSEDNEQFF. CDR3 DNA sequence: TGTGCCAGCAGCGAGGACAATGAGCAGTTCTTC.

This clonotype showed up just a few times. The chain has TRBV19 and TRBJ1-1; D remains ambiguous. The CDR3 is 13 amino acids. Germline V gene lookup returns CDR1 LNHDA and CDR2 SQIVND (reference sequence). With 10 bases removed from V and 4 bases from J, the gap between germline ends came to 16 bases. CDR3 DNA sequence: TGTGCCACCCTGACGGGGTTCGGCACTGAAGCTTTCTTT. Translation gives CATLTGFGTEAFF.